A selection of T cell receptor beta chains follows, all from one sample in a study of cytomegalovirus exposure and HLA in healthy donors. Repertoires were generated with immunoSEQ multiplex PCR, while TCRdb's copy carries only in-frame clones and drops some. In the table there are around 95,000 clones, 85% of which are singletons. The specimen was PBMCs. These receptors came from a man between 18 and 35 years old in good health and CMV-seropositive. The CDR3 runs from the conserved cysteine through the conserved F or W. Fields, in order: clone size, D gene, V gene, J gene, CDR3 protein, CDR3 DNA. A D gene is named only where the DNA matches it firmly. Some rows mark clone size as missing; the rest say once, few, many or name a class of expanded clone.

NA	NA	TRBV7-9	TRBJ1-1	CASSRLGGRLVNTEAFF	TGTGCCAGCAGCCGTCTCGGGGGACGGTTAGTGAACACTGAAGCTTTCTTT
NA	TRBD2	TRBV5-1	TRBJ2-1	CASSLILAGGNEQFF	TGCGCCAGCAGCTTGATTCTAGCGGGAGGGAATGAGCAGTTCTTC
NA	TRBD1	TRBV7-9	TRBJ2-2	CASSYPGTGNTGELFF	TGTGCCAGCAGCTATCCCGGGACAGGGAACACCGGGGAGCTGTTTTTT
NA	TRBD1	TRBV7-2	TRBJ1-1	CASSLGLGQIEAFF	TGTGCCAGCAGCTTGGGATTGGGACAGATTGAAGCTTTCTTT
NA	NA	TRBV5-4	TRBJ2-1	CASSLPTYNEQFF	TGTGCCAGCAGCTTGCCTACTTACAATGAGCAGTTCTTC
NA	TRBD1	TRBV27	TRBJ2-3	CASSWTGVVTDTQYF	TGTGCCAGCAGTTGGACAGGGGTGGTCACAGATACGCAGTATTTT
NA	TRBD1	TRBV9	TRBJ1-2	CASSVGPGGDYGYTF	TGTGCCAGCAGCGTAGGTCCAGGGGGCGACTATGGCTACACCTTC
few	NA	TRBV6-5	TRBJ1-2	CASSPQGRDYGYTF	TGTGCCAGCAGTCCACAGGGTAGGGACTATGGCTACACCTTC
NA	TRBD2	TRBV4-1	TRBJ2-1	CASSHGGGYNEQFF	TGCGCCAGCAGCCATGGCGGGGGCTACAATGAGCAGTTCTTC
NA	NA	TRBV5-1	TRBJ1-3	CASSLASVSSSGNTIYF	TGCGCCAGCAGCTTGGCCAGCGTCAGTTCCTCTGGAAACACCATATATTTT
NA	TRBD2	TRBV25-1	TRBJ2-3	CASSGTSGTDTQYF	TGTGCCAGCAGTGGAACTAGCGGCACAGATACGCAGTATTTT
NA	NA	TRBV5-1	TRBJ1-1	CASSTGNTEAFF	TGCGCCAGCAGTACAGGGAACACTGAAGCTTTCTTT
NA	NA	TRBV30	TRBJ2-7	CAWRIAGGGIEQYF	TGTGCCTGGAGAATTGCAGGAGGGGGCATCGAGCAGTACTTC
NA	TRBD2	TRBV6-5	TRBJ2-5	CASSRIAGTQETQYF	TGTGCCAGCAGTCGGATAGCGGGGACGCAAGAGACCCAGTACTTC
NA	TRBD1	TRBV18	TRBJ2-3	CASSPRDRGITDTQYF	TGTGCCAGCTCACCACGGGACAGGGGAATCACAGATACGCAGTATTTT
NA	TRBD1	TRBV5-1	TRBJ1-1	CASTFLTVSGGGQGRGEAFF	TGCGCCAGCACCTTCCTCACCGTTTCGGGGGGGGGACAGGGGAGAGGTGAAGCTTTCTTT
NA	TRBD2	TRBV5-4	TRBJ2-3	CASSRGTSGTLDTQYF	TGTGCCAGCAGCCGAGGGACTAGCGGGACTCTAGATACGCAGTATTTT
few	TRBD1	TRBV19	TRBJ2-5	CASSKGQGMKTQYF	TGTGCCAGTAGTAAGGGACAGGGGATGAAGACCCAGTACTTC
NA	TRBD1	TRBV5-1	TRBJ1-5	CASSDQSGGQPQHF	TGCGCCAGCAGCGACCAATCAGGGGGTCAGCCCCAGCATTTT
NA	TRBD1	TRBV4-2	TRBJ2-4	CASSRVRDRGPLAKNIQYF	TGTGCCAGCAGCCGCGTCCGGGACAGGGGGCCCTTAGCCAAAAACATTCAGTACTTC
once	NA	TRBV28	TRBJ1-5	CASTLLLYGNQPQHF	TGTGCCAGCACCCTCCTCCTATATGGCAATCAGCCCCAGCATTTT
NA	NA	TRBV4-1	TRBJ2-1	CASSQRGTYNEQFF	TGCGCCAGCAGCCAAAGAGGTACCTACAATGAGCAGTTCTTC